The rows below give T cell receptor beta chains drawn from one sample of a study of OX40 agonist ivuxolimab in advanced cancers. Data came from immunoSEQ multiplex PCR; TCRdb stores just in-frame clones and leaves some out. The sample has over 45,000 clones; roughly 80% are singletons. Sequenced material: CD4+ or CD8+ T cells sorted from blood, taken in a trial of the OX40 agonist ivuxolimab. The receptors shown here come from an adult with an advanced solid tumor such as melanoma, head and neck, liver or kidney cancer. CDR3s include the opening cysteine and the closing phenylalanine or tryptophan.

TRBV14	CASSPRLSSTDTQYF
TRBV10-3	CAISESRGAVQETQYF
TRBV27	CASSPRTNPSGAYEQYF
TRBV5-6	CASSFISGSGEQFF
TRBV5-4	CASSLGATNEKLFF
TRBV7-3	CASSLMGTRTSGTDTQYF
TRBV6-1	CASSVYRTGTGNTIYF
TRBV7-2	CASSLQVRNQPQHF
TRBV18	CASSPDRGNHEQYF
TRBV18	CASSPPRISGNTIYF
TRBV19	CASSFPGQGAYTQYF
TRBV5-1	CASSQTGNTEAFF
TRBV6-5	CASSPTPGTIYF
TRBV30	CAWSVIGVEQYF
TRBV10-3	CAISRTDTGELFF
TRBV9	CASSPRMGGNADTQYF
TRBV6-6	CASSPTSDTQYF
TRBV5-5	CASSYDRAGYGYTF
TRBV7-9	CASSLFDTSYEQYF
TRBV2	CASSELGQLYGYTF
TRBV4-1	CASSVAAGVAETQYF
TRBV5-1	CASSMDGYQPQHF
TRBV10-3	CAISVFKRGTDTQYF
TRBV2	CASSETGQGPYEQYF
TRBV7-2	CASSQWDLYEQYF
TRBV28	CATQGSPGGNYGYTF
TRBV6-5	CASSYGGALWNEQFF
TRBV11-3	CASSPGQSYEQYF
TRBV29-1	CSVPAAGGLGNTIYF
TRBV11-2	CASSLVSGNTEAFF
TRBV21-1	CASSKVRGTGANVLTF
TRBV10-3	CAISPGQGMVTQYF
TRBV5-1	CASSLELQRTAQYF
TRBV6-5	CASSWLGIYGYTF
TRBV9	CASSVGAGYGYTF
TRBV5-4	CASSLALAGGQTQYF
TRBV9	CASSVSSGLYNEQFF
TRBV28	CASSSPVGTVFYGYTF
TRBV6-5	CASSYSWTGGFEQFF
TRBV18	CASSRLTGNTEAFF